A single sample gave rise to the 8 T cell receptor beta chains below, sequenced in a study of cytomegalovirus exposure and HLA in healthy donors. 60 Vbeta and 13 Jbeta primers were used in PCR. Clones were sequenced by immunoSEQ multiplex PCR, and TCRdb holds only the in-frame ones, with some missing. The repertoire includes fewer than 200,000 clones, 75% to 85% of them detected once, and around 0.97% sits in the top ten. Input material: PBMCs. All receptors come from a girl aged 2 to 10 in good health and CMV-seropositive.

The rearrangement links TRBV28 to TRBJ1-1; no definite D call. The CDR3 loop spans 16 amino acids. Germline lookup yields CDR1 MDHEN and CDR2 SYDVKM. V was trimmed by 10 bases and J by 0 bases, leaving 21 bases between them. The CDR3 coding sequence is TGTGCCACCACATTTCTCAAACACCTCATGAACACTGAAGCTTTCTTT. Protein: CATTFLKHLMNTEAFF.

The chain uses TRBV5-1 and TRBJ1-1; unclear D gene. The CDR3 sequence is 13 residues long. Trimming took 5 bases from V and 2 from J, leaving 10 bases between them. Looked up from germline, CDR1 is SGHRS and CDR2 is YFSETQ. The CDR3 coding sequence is TGCGCCAGCAGTTACGGACTCAACACTGAAGCTTTCTTT. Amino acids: CASSYGLNTEAFF.

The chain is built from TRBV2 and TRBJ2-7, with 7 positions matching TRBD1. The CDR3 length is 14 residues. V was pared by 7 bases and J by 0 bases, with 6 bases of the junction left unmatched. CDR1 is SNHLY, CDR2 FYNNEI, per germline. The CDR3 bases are TGTGCCAGCATCTTAGACAGGGACTCCTACGAGCAGTACTTC. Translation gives CASILDRDSYEQYF. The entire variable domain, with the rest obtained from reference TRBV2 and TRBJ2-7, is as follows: EPEVTQTPSHQVTQMGQEVILRCVPISNHLYFYWYRQILGQKVEFLVSFYNNEISEKSEIFDDQFSVERPDGSNFTLKIRSTKLEDSAMYFCASILDRDSYEQYFGPGTRLTVT.

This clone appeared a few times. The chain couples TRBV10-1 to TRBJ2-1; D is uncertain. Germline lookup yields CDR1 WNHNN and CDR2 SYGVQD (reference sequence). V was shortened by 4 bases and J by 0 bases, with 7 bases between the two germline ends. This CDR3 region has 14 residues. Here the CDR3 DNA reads TGCGCCAGCAGTGGTGCGAGCTCCTACAATGAGCAGTTCTTC. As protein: CASSGASSYNEQFF.

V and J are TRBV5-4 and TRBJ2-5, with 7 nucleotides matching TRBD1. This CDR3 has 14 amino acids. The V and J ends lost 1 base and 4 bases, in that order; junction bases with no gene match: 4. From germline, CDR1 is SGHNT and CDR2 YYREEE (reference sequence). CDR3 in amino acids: CASSLNAGGETQYF. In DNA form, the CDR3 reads TGTGCCAGCAGCTTGAATGCAGGGGGAGAGACCCAGTACTTC.

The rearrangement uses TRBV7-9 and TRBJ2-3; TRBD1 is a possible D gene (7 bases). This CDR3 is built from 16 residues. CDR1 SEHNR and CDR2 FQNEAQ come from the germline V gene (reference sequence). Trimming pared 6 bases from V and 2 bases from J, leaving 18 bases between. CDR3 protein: CASRAGGTELTDTQYF. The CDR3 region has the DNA TGTGCCAGCAGGGCCGGCGGGACAGAACTCACAGATACGCAGTATTTT.

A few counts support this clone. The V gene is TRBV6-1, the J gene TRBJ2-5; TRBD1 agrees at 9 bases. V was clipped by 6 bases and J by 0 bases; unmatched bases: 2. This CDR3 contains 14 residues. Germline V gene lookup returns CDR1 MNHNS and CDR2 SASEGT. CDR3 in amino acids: CASSWTGDQETQYF. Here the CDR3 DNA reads TGTGCCAGCAGCTGGACAGGGGACCAAGAGACCCAGTACTTC.

CDR3 DNA: TGCGCCAGCAGCTTATACAGGGGTGGGGATGAGCAGTTCTTC. This gives the protein CASSLYRGGDEQFF. This rearrangement joins TRBV5-1 to TRBJ2-1, with 7 positions matching TRBD1. This CDR3 has 14 amino acids. Unmatched junction bases numbered 7, after V lost 2 bases and J lost 8 bases. CDR1 SGHRS and CDR2 YFSETQ come from the germline V gene.